These 7 T cell receptor beta chains originate from one sample sequenced in a study of a mutant IDH1 vaccine in newly diagnosed glioma. Profiled with immunoSEQ multiplex PCR; TCRdb holds only in-frame clones, not every one. The sample lists some 50,000 clones; 70% to 90% were seen once. The time point: baseline, week 1 (first vaccination visit). Described treatment: pre-vaccination baseline after standard-of-care therapy. Sequences were derived from PBMCs, sampled from a glioma patient treated with radiotherapy, temozolomide or both. These receptor sequences come from a man aged 40-49 years with glioma.

This clone was seen more than once but under ten times. The V gene is TRBV15, the J gene TRBJ2-7, with 11 bases lining up with TRBD2. J gave up 5 bases and V 1 base, and 7 bases lay outside the gene matches. Germline-derived CDR1 and CDR2 are LNHNV and YYDKDF (reference sequence). The length of the CDR3 is 16 residues. This chain's CDR3 is CATSRAFLAGGHEQYF. As DNA, the CDR3 is TGTGCCACCAGCAGAGCTTTTCTAGCGGGAGGCCACGAGCAGTACTTC.

This rearrangement joins TRBV7-9 to TRBJ1-1; possible D gene TRBD1, 5 bases. This CDR3 contains 14 residues. Per the germline V gene, CDR1 is SEHNR and CDR2 is FQNEAQ (reference sequence). Trimming removed 5 bases from V and 3 bases from J, with 13 bases in between. The CDR3 DNA sequence: TGTGCCAGCAGCATAGGGGTAGGGTACACTGAAGCTTTCTTT. It encodes CASSIGVGYTEAFF.

The chain couples TRBV29-1 to TRBJ2-1; 10 bases are shared with TRBD2. V shed 8 bases, J shed 9 bases, and the junction held 10 bases outside the gene matches. This CDR3 has 13 residues. CDR1 and CDR2 (germline): SQVTM, ANQGSEA. As DNA, the CDR3 is TGCAGCTCCGAAGGGCTAGCGGGAGCTGAGCAGTTCTTC. Its translation is CSSEGLAGAEQFF.

V and J are TRBV2 and TRBJ2-7, with D uncertain. V dropped 10 bases and J dropped 5 bases, with 9 bases sitting between them. CDR3 length: 10 residues. Germline CDR1 is SNHLY and CDR2 is FYNNEI. This chain's CDR3 is CAIDLNEQYF. The CDR3 DNA reads as TGTGCCATAGACTTGAACGAGCAGTACTTC. Using reference TRBV2 and TRBJ2-7 for the parts outside the CDR3, the full variable domain is EPEVTQTPSHQVTQMGQEVILRCVPISNHLYFYWYRQILGQKVEFLVSFYNNEISEKSEIFDDQFSVERPDGSNFTLKIRSTKLEDSAMYFCAIDLNEQYFGPGTRLTVT.

For this clone: The junction departs from the called germline gene at one end, perhaps through a read error. J is TRBJ2-7 and V is TRBV7-2; D gene ambiguous. This CDR3 has 11 residues. Germline assignment: CDR1 SGHTA and CDR2 FQGNSA. The CDR3 sequence is CASSLLGGAHF. The CDR3 DNA is TGTGCCAGCAGCTTATTGGGCGGAGCCCATTTC. The whole variable domain, remainder taken from reference TRBV7-2 and TRBJ2-7, is GAGVSQSPSNKVTEKGKDVELRCDPISGHTALYWYRQSLGQGLEFLIYFQGNSAPDKSGLPSDRFSAERTGGSVSTLTIQRTQQEDSAVYLCASSLLGGAHFGPGTRLTVT.

J is TRBJ1-5 and V is TRBV18, with a possible D match to TRBD1 (5 bases). Trimming left V 2 bases short and J 7 bases short, with 9 bases between. This CDR3 is 13 amino acids long. Germline assignment: CDR1 KGHSH and CDR2 LQKENI. CDR3 nucleotides: TGTGCCAGCTCACCAGATGGGGGACAGCCCCAGCATTTT. This gives the protein CASSPDGGQPQHF.

This chain joins TRBV5-5 and TRBJ1-6; D is unclear. From germline, CDR1 is SGHKS and CDR2 YYEKEE (reference sequence). V lost 4 bases and J 7 bases, leaving 15 bases between the germline ends. This CDR3 is 15 amino acids long. The CDR3 loop is CASSTQPPGNSPLHF. For the CDR3, the DNA is TGTGCCAGCAGCACACAACCGCCTGGAAATTCACCCCTCCACTTT.